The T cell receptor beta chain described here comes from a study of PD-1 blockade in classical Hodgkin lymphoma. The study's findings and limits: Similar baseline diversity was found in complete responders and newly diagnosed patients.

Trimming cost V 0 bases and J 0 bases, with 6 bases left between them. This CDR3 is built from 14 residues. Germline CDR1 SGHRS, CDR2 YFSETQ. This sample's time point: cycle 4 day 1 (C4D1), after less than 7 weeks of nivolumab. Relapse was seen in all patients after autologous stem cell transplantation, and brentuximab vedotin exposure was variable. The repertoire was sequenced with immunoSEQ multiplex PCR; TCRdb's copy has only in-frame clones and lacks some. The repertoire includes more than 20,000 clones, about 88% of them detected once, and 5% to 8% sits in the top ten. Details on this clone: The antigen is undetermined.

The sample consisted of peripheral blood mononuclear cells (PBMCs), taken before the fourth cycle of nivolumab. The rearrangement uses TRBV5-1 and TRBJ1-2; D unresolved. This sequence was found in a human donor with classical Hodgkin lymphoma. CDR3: CASSLELPNYGYTF. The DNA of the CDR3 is TGCGCCAGCAGCTTGGAGCTGCCTAACTATGGCTACACCTTC.